This TCR beta chain appears in the sequencing data of a study of cytomegalovirus exposure and HLA in healthy donors. Overall study findings and caveats: The study recorded 160 or so TCR beta chains that were cytomegalovirus-associated. When presence/absence was analysed, sequencing depth was taken to be roughly uniform across donors. Common viral pathogens (according to a later analysis) appeared linked to several of the most significant clusters.

The germline CDR1 and CDR2 sequences are SGHRS and YFSETQ. V was clipped by 4 bases and J by 4 bases, with 21 bases between them. This CDR3 region has 17 residues. Comments on this clone: Its antigen is unknown.

This PCR relied on a set of 60 Vbeta primers and 13 Jbeta primers. Method: immunoSEQ multiplex PCR; TCRdb's copy keeps in-frame clones and lacks some. The table lists over 200,000 clones, 85% to 90% of them singletons. The sequencing sample was made of PBMCs. The rearrangement uses TRBV5-1 and TRBJ2-1; possibly TRBD2 for D (5 bases). The source is a human donor in good health. The CDR3 sequence is CASSAAGGSPAYNEQFF. For the CDR3, the DNA is TGCGCCAGCAGCGCCGCTGGAGGCTCACCTGCTTACAATGAGCAGTTCTTC.